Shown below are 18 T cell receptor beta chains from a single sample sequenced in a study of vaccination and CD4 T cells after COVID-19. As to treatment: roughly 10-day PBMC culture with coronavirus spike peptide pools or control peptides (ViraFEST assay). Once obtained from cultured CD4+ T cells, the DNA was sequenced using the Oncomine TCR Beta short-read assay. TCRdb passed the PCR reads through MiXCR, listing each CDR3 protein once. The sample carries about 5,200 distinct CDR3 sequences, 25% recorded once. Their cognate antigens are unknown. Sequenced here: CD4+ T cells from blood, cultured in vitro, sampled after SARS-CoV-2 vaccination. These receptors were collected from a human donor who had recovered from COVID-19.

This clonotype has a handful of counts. The DNA of the CDR3 is TGTGCCAGCAGCTTGCTAGCGGGGGGGCGATATGAGCAGTTCTTC. It translates to CASSLLAGGRYEQFF. V is TRBV7-2 and J is TRBJ2-1; 12 bases are a match to TRBD2. CDR3 size: 15 residues. With V trimmed by 3 bases and J by 8 bases, 5 bases remained unmatched. Germline CDR1 SGHTA, CDR2 FQGNSA.

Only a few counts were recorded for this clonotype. The CDR3 nucleotides are TGTGCCAGCAGACCTATAGCGGGGGTCGGGGAGACCCAGTACTTC. Translating gives CASRPIAGVGETQYF. The chain employs TRBV2 and TRBJ2-5; 9 bases match TRBD2. The germline gives CDR1 SNHLY, CDR2 FYNNEI. J lost 5 bases, V lost 6 bases, and 10 bases had no gene match. CDR3 length: 15 amino acids.

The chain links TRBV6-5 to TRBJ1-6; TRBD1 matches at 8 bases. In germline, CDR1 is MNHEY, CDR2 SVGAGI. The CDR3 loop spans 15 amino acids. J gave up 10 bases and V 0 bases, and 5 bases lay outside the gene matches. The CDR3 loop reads CASSYSDRVGSPLHF. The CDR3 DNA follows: TGTGCCAGCAGTTACTCGGACAGGGTCGGATCACCCCTCCACTTT.

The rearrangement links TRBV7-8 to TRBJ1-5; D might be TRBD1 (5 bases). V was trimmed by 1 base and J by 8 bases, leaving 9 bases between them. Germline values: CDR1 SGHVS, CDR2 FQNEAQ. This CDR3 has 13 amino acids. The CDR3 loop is CASSLGGFKPQHF. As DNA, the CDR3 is TGTGCCAGCAGCTTAGGGGGGTTTAAGCCCCAGCATTTT.

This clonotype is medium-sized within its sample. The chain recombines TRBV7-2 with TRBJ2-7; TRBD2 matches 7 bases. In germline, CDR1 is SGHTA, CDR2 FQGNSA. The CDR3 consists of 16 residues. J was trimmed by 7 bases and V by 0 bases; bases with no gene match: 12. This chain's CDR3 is CASSLARGREDREQYF. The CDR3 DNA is TGTGCCAGCAGCTTAGCGCGAGGGAGGGAGGATCGGGAGCAGTACTTC.

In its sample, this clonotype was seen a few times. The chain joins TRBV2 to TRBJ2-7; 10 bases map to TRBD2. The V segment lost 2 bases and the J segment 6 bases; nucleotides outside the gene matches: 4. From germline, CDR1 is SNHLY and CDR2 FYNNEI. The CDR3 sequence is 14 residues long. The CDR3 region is CASSESGGAGEQYF. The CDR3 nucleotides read TGTGCCAGCAGTGAAAGCGGGGGGGCAGGCGAGCAGTACTTC. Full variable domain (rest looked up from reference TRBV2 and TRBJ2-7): EPEVTQTPSHQVTQMGQEVILRCVPISNHLYFYWYRQILGQKVEFLVSFYNNEISEKSEIFDDQFSVERPDGSNFTLKIRSTKLEDSAMYFCASSESGGAGEQYFGPGTRLTVT.

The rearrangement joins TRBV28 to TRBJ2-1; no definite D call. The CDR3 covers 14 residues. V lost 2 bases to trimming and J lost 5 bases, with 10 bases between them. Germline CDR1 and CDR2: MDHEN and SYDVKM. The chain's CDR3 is CASSLDRKNNEQFF. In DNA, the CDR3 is TGTGCCAGCAGTTTAGACCGTAAAAACAATGAGCAGTTCTTC.

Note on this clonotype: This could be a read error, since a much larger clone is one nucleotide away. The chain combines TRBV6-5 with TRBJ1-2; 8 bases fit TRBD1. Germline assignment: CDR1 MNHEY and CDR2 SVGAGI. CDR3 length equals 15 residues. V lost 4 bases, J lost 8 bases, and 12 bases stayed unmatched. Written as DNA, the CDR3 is TGTGCCAGCAGTTCCCCAGGCCAGGGGGCTGCGGGCTACACCTTC. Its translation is CASSSPGQGAAGYTF.

Here the CDR3 DNA reads TGTGCCAGCAGCTTACTAGCGGGGGGGACGAATGAGCAGTTCTTC. As protein: CASSLLAGGTNEQFF. The V call is TRBV7-9, the J call TRBJ2-1; TRBD2 matches 12 bases. The germline V gene has CDR1 SEHNR and CDR2 FQNEAQ (reference sequence). V was clipped by 2 bases and J by 7 bases; unmatched bases: 3. The CDR3 consists of 15 residues.

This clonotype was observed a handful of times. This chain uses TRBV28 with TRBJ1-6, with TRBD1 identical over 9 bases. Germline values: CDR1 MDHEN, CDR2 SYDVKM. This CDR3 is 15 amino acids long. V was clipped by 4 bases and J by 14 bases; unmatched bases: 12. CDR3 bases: TGTGCCAGCAGTTCTCAAGGACAGGGGCGTCTAACCCTCCACTTT. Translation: CASSSQGQGRLTLHF.

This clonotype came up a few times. The CDR3 protein is CASSGGVDTEAFF. CDR3 coding DNA: TGTGCCAGCAGTGGGGGGGTAGACACTGAAGCTTTCTTT. The chain joins TRBV2 to TRBJ1-1; a possible D gene is TRBD1 (5 bases). Trimming removed 4 bases at V and 3 bases at J, with 9 bases between. Germline values: CDR1 SNHLY, CDR2 FYNNEI. The CDR3 is 13 residues long.

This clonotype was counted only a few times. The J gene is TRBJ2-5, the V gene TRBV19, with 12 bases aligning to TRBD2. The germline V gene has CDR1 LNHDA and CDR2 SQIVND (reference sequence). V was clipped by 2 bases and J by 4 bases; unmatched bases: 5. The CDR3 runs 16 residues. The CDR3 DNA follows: TGTGCCAGTAGTATAAGACTAGCGGGGGACAGAGAGACCCAGTACTTC. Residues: CASSIRLAGDRETQYF.

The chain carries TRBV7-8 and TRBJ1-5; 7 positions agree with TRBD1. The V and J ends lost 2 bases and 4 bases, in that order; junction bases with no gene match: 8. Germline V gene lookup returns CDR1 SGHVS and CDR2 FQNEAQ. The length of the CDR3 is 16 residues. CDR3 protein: CASSLSTGDWNQPQHF. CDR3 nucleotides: TGTGCCAGCAGCTTAAGCACAGGGGATTGGAATCAGCCCCAGCATTTT.

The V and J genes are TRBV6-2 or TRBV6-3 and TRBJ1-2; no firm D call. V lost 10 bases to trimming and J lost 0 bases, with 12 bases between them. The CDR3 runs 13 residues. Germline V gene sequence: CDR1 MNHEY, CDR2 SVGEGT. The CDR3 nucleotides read TGTGCCACCCGGTACGGGACTAACTATGGCTACACCTTC. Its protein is CATRYGTNYGYTF.

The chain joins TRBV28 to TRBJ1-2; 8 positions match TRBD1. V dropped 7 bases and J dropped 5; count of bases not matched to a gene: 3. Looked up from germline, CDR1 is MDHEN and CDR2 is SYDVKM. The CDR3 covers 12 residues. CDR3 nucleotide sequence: TGTGCCAGCAAGGGACAGGTATATGGCTACACCTTC. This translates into CASKGQVYGYTF.

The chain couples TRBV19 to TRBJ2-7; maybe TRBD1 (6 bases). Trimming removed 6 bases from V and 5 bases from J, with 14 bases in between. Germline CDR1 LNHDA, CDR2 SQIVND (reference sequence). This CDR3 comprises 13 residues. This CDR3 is CASSRTGIHEQYF. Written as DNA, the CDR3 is TGTGCCAGTAGCCGAACAGGGATCCACGAGCAGTACTTC. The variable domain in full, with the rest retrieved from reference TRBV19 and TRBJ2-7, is DGGITQSPKYLFRKEGQNVTLSCEQNLNHDAMYWYRQDPGQGLRLIYYSQIVNDFQKGDIAEGYSVSREKKESFPLTVTSAQKNPTAFYLCASSRTGIHEQYFGPGTRLTVT.

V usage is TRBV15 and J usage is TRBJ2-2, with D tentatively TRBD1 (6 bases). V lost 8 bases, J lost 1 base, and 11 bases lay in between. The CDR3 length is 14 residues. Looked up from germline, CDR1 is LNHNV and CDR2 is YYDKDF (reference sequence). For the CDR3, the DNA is TGTGCCACCCGGACAGTGATGAACACCGGGGAGCTGTTTTTT. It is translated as CATRTVMNTGELFF.

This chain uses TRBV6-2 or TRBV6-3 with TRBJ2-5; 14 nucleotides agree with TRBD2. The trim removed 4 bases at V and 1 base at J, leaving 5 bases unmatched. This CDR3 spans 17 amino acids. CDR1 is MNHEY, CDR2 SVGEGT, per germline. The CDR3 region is CASSSAGLAGVQETQYF. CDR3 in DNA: TGTGCCAGCAGTTCGGCGGGACTAGCGGGGGTCCAAGAGACCCAGTACTTC.